The next 28 T cell receptor beta chains were all read from a single sample in a study of low-dose radiotherapy and immunotherapy resistance in tumors. TCRs were put through approximately 21 PCR cycles of amplification with Phusion. A constant-region primer and the V-primer adapter served as the primer pair. TCRdb ran MiXCR on the reads and lists one entry per CDR3 protein. The table shows some 52,000 distinct CDR3 sequences, with 33% occurring only once. Time point described: after trial treatment. The treatment denotes: LDRT plus nivolumab, ipilimumab, low-dose cyclophosphamide and aspirin (RACIN trial). The material sequenced was PBMCs, taken after low-dose radiotherapy plus immunotherapy. The receptor source for this set is a male donor with rectosigmoid adenocarcinoma.

Many counts were recorded for this clonotype. The chain is built from TRBV5-8 and TRBJ2-7; 10 nucleotides match TRBD1. The CDR3 totals 16 residues. V lost 4 bases and J lost 1; bases outside the gene matches: 8. Germline lookup yields CDR1 SGHTS and CDR2 YDEGEE. The CDR3 here is CASSRNPGQGSYEQYF. CDR3 coding DNA: TGTGCCAGCAGCCGAAATCCGGGACAGGGGTCCTACGAGCAGTACTTC.

This CDR3 is CASSEGGTAYGYTF. The CDR3 region has the DNA TGTGCCAGCAGTGAAGGAGGAACAGCCTATGGCTACACCTTC. V gene TRBV6-6 combines with J gene TRBJ1-2, with no clear D. V was pared by 5 bases and J by 4 bases, with 14 bases between. Germline CDR1 is MNHNY and CDR2 is SVGAGI (reference sequence). The CDR3 contains 14 residues.

CDR3 amino acids: CASSLFRDGEQFF. CDR3 bases: TGCGCCAGCAGCTTGTTTCGGGATGGAGAGCAGTTCTTC. V is TRBV5-1 and J is TRBJ2-1; possibly TRBD2 for D (5 bases). V lost 1 base to trimming and J lost 10 bases, with 12 bases between them. The CDR3 spans 13 residues. The V gene's germline CDR1 is SGHRS and CDR2 YFSETQ.

This clonotype was picked up a small number of times. This chain uses TRBV6-1 with TRBJ1-1; the match to TRBD1 covers 9 bases. The CDR3 covers 16 residues. With V trimmed by 6 bases and J by 5 bases, 13 bases remained unmatched. Germline CDR1 reads MNHNS; CDR2 reads SASEGT. The DNA for the CDR3 is TGTGCCAGCAGGCCCGGGACAGGGAGAGGGGGAACTGAAGCTTTCTTT. Translating it yields CASRPGTGRGGTEAFF.

This clonotype was recorded many times. The V gene is TRBV28, the J gene TRBJ2-7; 7 bases match TRBD2. This CDR3 has 14 amino acids. The J segment lost 5 bases and the V segment lost 2 bases, leaving 6 bases of the junction unmatched. CDR1 is MDHEN and CDR2 is SYDVKM in the germline V gene. CDR3 amino acids: CASSLGRLADEQYF. The CDR3 DNA sequence: TGTGCCAGCAGTTTAGGGAGACTAGCAGACGAGCAGTACTTC.

J is TRBJ1-4 and V is TRBV6-2 or TRBV6-3; D is perhaps TRBD1 (5 bases). The V gene's germline CDR1 is MNHEY and CDR2 SVGEGT. CDR3 length: 13 amino acids. Trimming pared 10 bases from V and 3 bases from J, leaving 12 bases between. CDR3 amino acids: CATGGLANEKLFF. The CDR3 DNA follows: TGTGCCACCGGGGGTCTGGCTAATGAAAAACTGTTTTTT.

This clonotype is medium-sized in the sample. J is TRBJ2-2 and V is TRBV6-2 or TRBV6-3; 7 nucleotides agree with TRBD1. This CDR3 region has 15 residues. Losses at the gene ends were 7 bases for V and 0 bases for J; bases not matched to a gene: 5. Germline CDR1 MNHEY, CDR2 SVGEGT. The CDR3 sequence is CASIHRGANTGELFF. The DNA for the CDR3 is TGTGCCAGCATCCACAGGGGCGCGAACACCGGGGAGCTGTTTTTT.

This clonotype was counted at least ten times. The chain joins TRBV7-2 to TRBJ1-4, with D unresolved. V lost 1 base, J lost 5 bases, and 8 bases lay in between. The CDR3 runs to 14 residues. Germline V gene lookup returns CDR1 SGHTA and CDR2 FQGNSA. The CDR3 DNA reads TGTGCCAGCAGCTTAGGCAAGGGCAATGAAAAACTGTTTTTT. It yields the protein CASSLGKGNEKLFF.

This clonotype was counted ten times or more. The chain couples TRBV28 to TRBJ1-3, with 9 nucleotides matching TRBD1. Germline V gene lookup returns CDR1 MDHEN and CDR2 SYDVKM. This CDR3 is 15 amino acids long. V dropped 5 bases and J dropped 2; count of bases not matched to a gene: 4. The CDR3 coding sequence is TGTGCCAGCAGTCAACAGGGGGCGGCTGGAAACACCATATATTTT. Translation gives CASSQQGAAGNTIYF.

This clonotype occurred many times. The V gene is TRBV14, the J gene TRBJ1-6, with no clear D. The CDR3 is 12 amino acids. Germline CDR1 is SGHDN and CDR2 is FVKESK. Trimming shortened V by 8 bases and J by 3 bases, and 5 bases separated the two germline ends. CDR3 residues: CASGLYNSPLHF. The CDR3 coding sequence is TGTGCCAGCGGACTCTATAATTCACCCCTCCACTTT.

This clonotype was detected only a few times. CDR3 DNA sequence: TGTGCCATCGGGCGGGGGGTGAATAATTCACCCCTCCACTTT. Amino acids: CAIGRGVNNSPLHF. This chain links TRBV10-3 with TRBJ1-6; a possible D gene is TRBD1 (5 bases). V was cut by 8 bases and J by 5 bases, with 13 bases left in between. The CDR3 is 14 amino acids. Germline V gives CDR1 ENHRY, CDR2 SYGVKD.

This clonotype came up many times. The chain combines TRBV7-6 with TRBJ2-7; 9 bases map to TRBD1. The germline V gene has CDR1 SGHVS and CDR2 FNYEAQ. The CDR3 totals 15 residues. Unmatched junction bases numbered 5, after V lost 2 bases and J lost 3 bases. CDR3 bases: TGTGCCAGCAGCTTATTGTTGGGACAGGGCTACGAGCAGTACTTC. This codes for CASSLLLGQGYEQYF.

This clonotype was counted many times. The chain uses TRBV9 and TRBJ2-3; tentatively, D is TRBD1 (6 bases). The germline V and J ends were trimmed by 4 bases and 3 bases, with 15 bases remaining between them. Germline CDR1 is SGDLS and CDR2 is YYNGEE. The CDR3 runs 15 residues. CDR3 nucleotides: TGTGCCAGCAGCCCACGGACAGTGGGAACAGATACGCAGTATTTT. It specifies CASSPRTVGTDTQYF. Looking up the rest from reference TRBV9 and TRBJ2-3 gives the full variable domain: DSGVTQTPKHLITATGQRVTLRCSPRSGDLSVYWYQQSLDQGLQFLIQYYNGEERAKGNILERFSAQQFPDLHSELNLSSLELGDSALYFCASSPRTVGTDTQYFGPGTRLTVL.

The chain links TRBV12-3 or TRBV12-4 to TRBJ1-6, with D unresolved. CDR3 length equals 16 residues. Trimming left V 2 bases short and J 6 bases short, with 14 bases between. In nucleotides, the CDR3 is TGTGCCAGCAGTTTAAGCCCTCTGGCCAGTAATTCACCCCTCCACTTT. It yields the protein CASSLSPLASNSPLHF.

On this clonotype itself: This is likely an artifact of a read error, given a far larger clone one base away. Because the CDR3's place on the DNA is in doubt, the DNA is left out and the CDR3 is given as listed by TCRdb. This chain links TRBV13 with TRBJ1-1. Germline V gives CDR1 PRHDT, CDR2 FYEKMQ (reference sequence). Ends included, the CDR3 has 12 residues. The chain's CDR3 is CVSSFAGGITFF.

The chain carries TRBV12-5 and TRBJ1-2, with TRBD1 identical over 7 bases. The V and J ends lost 5 bases and 4 bases, in that order; junction bases with no gene match: 7. This CDR3 is 14 amino acids long. The V gene's germline CDR1 is LGHNT and CDR2 FRNRAP. CDR3 bases: TGTGCTAGTGGTCCCGGACAGGCCATCTATGGCTACACCTTC. The encoded protein is CASGPGQAIYGYTF. The variable domain in full, with the rest retrieved from reference TRBV12-5 and TRBJ1-2, is DARVTQTPRHKVTEMGQEVTMRCQPILGHNTVFWYRQTMMQGLELLAYFRNRAPLDDSGMPKDRFSAEMPDATLATLKIQPSEPRDSAVYFCASGPGQAIYGYTFGSGTRLTVV.

The chain recombines TRBV6-2 or TRBV6-3 with TRBJ2-2; 7 nucleotides line up with TRBD1. Germline assignment: CDR1 MNHEY and CDR2 SVGEGT. With V trimmed by 6 bases and J by 2 bases, 15 bases remained unmatched. CDR3 length: 18 residues. The CDR3 nucleotides read TGTGCCAGCAGGGATGGAATGACAGGGTGGATTAACACCGGGGAGCTGTTTTTT. Encoded protein: CASRDGMTGWINTGELFF.

This clonotype was counted ten times or more. The V gene is TRBV4-3, the J gene TRBJ2-2, with D possibly being TRBD2 (5 bases). There are 14 residues in the CDR3. The germline gives CDR1 LGHNA, CDR2 YSLEER. V lost 0 bases, J lost 8 bases, and 10 bases lay in between. The CDR3 DNA sequence: TGCGCCAGCAGCCAAGAGGGCAGCGGTGGGGAGCTGTTTTTT. Amino acid sequence: CASSQEGSGGELFF.

Points on this clonotype: This is likely a read error, given that the CDR3 carries no conserved phenylalanine or tryptophan at its end. The chain uses TRBV2 and TRBJ2-3, with 12 bases matching TRBD2. CDR3 length equals 16 residues. V shed 4 bases, J shed 1 base, and the junction held 3 bases outside the gene matches. Germline V gene lookup returns CDR1 SNHLY and CDR2 FYNNEI. CDR3 in amino acids: CASSATSGRGTDTQYS. CDR3 bases: TGTGCCAGCAGTGCGACTAGCGGGAGAGGCACAGATACGCAGTATTCT.

This clonotype was seen repeatedly, ten times or more. This rearrangement joins TRBV5-1 to TRBJ1-1, with 8 bases fitting TRBD1. The V gene's germline CDR1 is SGHRS and CDR2 YFSETQ. The CDR3 consists of 15 residues. The junction had 8 bases not matched to a gene; V was cut back by 3 bases and J by 4 bases. The CDR3 DNA follows: TGCGCCAGCAGCTCCGGGACAGGTTCGAGCACTGAAGCTTTCTTT. It codes for CASSSGTGSSTEAFF.

There are many counts of this clonotype. J is TRBJ2-3 and V is TRBV3-1; D unclear. V lost 1 base and J 0 bases, leaving 11 bases between the germline ends. This CDR3 is 16 amino acids long. Germline CDR1 reads LGHDT; CDR2 reads YNNKEL (reference sequence). The CDR3 coding sequence is TGTGCCAGCAGCCAAGGGACGAGCGCTAGCACAGATACGCAGTATTTT. This codes for CASSQGTSASTDTQYF.

The V call is TRBV7-2, the J call TRBJ2-7, with TRBD2 matching 8 bases. The CDR3 runs to 15 residues. Trimming cost V 4 bases and J 3 bases; bases outside gene matches: 8. The germline gives CDR1 SGHTA, CDR2 FQGNSA. CDR3: CASSSRGGGIYEQYF. Here the CDR3 DNA reads TGTGCCAGCAGCTCCCGGGGCGGGGGGATCTACGAGCAGTACTTC.

This clonotype was picked up many times. This chain links TRBV6-2 or TRBV6-3 with TRBJ2-7; 11 bases line up with TRBD2. V gave up 2 bases and J gave up 0 bases; unmatched junction bases: 6. Germline values: CDR1 MNHEY, CDR2 SVGEGT. The CDR3 loop spans 17 amino acids. For the CDR3, the DNA is TGTGCCAGCAGTTACGCTAGCGGGAGGTCGAGCTCCTACGAGCAGTACTTC. The encoded protein is CASSYASGRSSSYEQYF.

The V gene is TRBV5-4, the J gene TRBJ2-1, with D possibly matching TRBD1 (6 bases). The CDR3 is 16 residues long. V was shortened by 4 bases and J by 9 bases, with 23 bases between the two germline ends. Germline V gene data show CDR1 as SGHNT and CDR2 as YYREEE (reference sequence). CDR3 sequence reads: CASSPGGDIGAREQFF. The CDR3, as DNA: TGTGCCAGCAGCCCGGGTGGGGACATCGGTGCACGTGAGCAGTTCTTC.

This clonotype is a singleton in its sample. The chain has TRBV12-5 and TRBJ2-5; D might be TRBD2 (5 bases). Trimming took off 7 bases at V and 0 bases at J, with 15 bases between the two ends. The V gene's germline CDR1 is LGHNT and CDR2 FRNRAP. This CDR3 is 15 amino acids long. CDR3 loop: CASARASTDQETQYF. In DNA form, the CDR3 reads TGTGCTAGTGCCCGGGCTAGCACCGACCAAGAGACCCAGTACTTC.

There are a few counts of this clonotype. The J gene is TRBJ1-1, the V gene TRBV6-4; D is unresolved. This CDR3 has 12 residues. Trimming removed 2 bases from V and 2 bases from J, with 3 bases in between. CDR1 and CDR2 from the germline V gene are MRHNA and SNTAGT. The CDR3 nucleotides are TGTGCCAGCAGTGACCTCAACACTGAAGCTTTCTTT. Translation: CASSDLNTEAFF.

The sample holds many counts of this clonotype. The genes are TRBV28 and TRBJ1-4; D is perhaps TRBD1 (6 bases). V lost 5 bases and J lost 10, with 11 bases in between. CDR1 is MDHEN, CDR2 SYDVKM, per germline. The CDR3 is 12 amino acids. The CDR3, as DNA: TGTGCCAGCAGTCCTCCCAGGGGAAAACTGTTTTTT. It specifies CASSPPRGKLFF.

Concerning this clonotype itself: A far larger clone is a single base away, which makes a read error likely. This chain links TRBV13 with TRBJ2-6, with D unclear. From germline, CDR1 is PRHDT and CDR2 FYEKMQ (reference sequence). The V end was cut by 6 bases, the J end by 6 bases, with 6 bases between. CDR3 length: 12 residues. The CDR3 here is CASSFEANVLTF. The DNA for the CDR3 is TGTGCCAGCAGTTTCGAGGCCAACGTCCTGACTTTC.